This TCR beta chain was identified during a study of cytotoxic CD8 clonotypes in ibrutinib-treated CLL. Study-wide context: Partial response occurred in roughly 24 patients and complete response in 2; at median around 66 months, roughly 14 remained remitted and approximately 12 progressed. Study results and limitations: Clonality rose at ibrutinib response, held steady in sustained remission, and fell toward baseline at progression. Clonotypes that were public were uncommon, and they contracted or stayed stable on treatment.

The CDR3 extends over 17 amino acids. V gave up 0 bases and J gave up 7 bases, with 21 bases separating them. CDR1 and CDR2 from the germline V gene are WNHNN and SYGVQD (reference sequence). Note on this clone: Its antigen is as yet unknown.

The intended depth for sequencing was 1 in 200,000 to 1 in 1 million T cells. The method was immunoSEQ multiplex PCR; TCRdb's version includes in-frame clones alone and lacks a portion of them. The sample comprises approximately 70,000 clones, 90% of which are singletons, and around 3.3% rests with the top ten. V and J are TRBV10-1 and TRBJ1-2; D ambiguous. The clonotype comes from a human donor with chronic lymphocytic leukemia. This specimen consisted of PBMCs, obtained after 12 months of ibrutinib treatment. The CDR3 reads CASSESISEIPPRGYTF. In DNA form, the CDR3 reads TGCGCCAGCAGTGAGTCTATTAGCGAGATTCCCCCGCGTGGCTACACCTTC.